This passage covers 10 T cell receptor beta chains from one sample sequenced in a study of blood T cell repertoires in COVID-19. TCRdb keeps only in-frame clones here, not all; method: immunoSEQ multiplex PCR. The sample comprises approximately 320,000 clones, approximately 85% of which are singletons, and roughly 7.8% rests with the top ten. Sequenced sample: peripheral blood. The receptors here all came from a human donor in a cohort sampled during active COVID-19.

The V and J genes are TRBV4-1 and TRBJ2-7, with D possibly TRBD1 on 5 matching bases. The CDR3 has 15 residues. V shed 2 bases and J shed 5 bases, with 16 bases lying between them. CDR1 MGHRA and CDR2 YSYEKL come from the germline V gene. This chain's CDR3 is CASSQPEQGPDEQYF. In DNA form, the CDR3 reads TGCGCCAGCAGCCAACCTGAGCAGGGTCCTGACGAGCAGTACTTC.

The gene calls are TRBV5-4 and TRBJ2-4, with 11 bases aligning to TRBD2. The CDR3 totals 16 residues. J gave up 1 base and V 0 bases, and 0 bases lay outside the gene matches. Germline loops: CDR1 SGHNT, CDR2 YYREEE (reference sequence). CDR3 nucleotide sequence: TGTGCCAGCAGCTTGGCTAGCGGGGGGGCCAAAAACATTCAGTACTTC. It encodes CASSLASGGAKNIQYF.

With respect to this clone: Other DNA sequences of this sample code for an identical CDR3. The gene calls are TRBV29-1 and TRBJ1-1; 9 bases fit TRBD1. This CDR3 spans 12 amino acids. After removal of 2 bases from V and 8 bases from J, the junction contained 3 bases not matched to a gene. Germline V gives CDR1 SQVTM, CDR2 ANQGSEA. The CDR3 DNA follows: TGCAGCGTTGAACAAGACAGGGGGGAAGCTTTCTTT. Its protein product is CSVEQDRGEAFF.

J is TRBJ1-2 and V is TRBV27; tentative D call: TRBD1 (5 bases). The germline V and J ends were trimmed by 3 bases and 8 bases, with 13 bases remaining between them. This CDR3 is built from 13 residues. Looked up from germline, CDR1 is MNHEY and CDR2 is SMNVEV (reference sequence). The CDR3 here is CASSFAGLKGYTF. Written as DNA, the CDR3 is TGTGCCAGCAGTTTTGCAGGGCTTAAGGGCTACACCTTC.

The chain employs TRBV5-4 and TRBJ2-7; 7 nucleotides match TRBD2. The CDR3 consists of 13 residues. V gave up 0 bases and J gave up 3 bases; unmatched junction bases: 0. CDR1 is SGHNT, CDR2 YYREEE, per germline (reference sequence). The CDR3 bases are TGTGCCAGCAGCTTGGGGGGGGGCTACGAGCAGTACTTC. Its protein is CASSLGGGYEQYF.

The V gene is TRBV12-3 or TRBV12-4, the J gene TRBJ1-4, with TRBD1 as a possible D gene (6 bases). V lost 3 bases, J lost 8 bases, and 10 bases lay in between. The CDR3 runs to 13 residues. CDR3 sequence (DNA): TGTGCCAGCAGTTTCGGGGGGCGCGAAAAACTGTTTTTT. This gives the protein CASSFGGREKLFF.

The chain employs TRBV5-1 and TRBJ2-3, with D perhaps TRBD1 (7 bases). V lost 7 bases and J lost 2, with 11 bases in between. The CDR3 runs 13 residues. Germline V gives CDR1 SGHRS, CDR2 YFSETQ. The CDR3 loop reads CASQGEATDTQYF. The CDR3 DNA sequence: TGCGCCAGCCAGGGGGAGGCCACAGATACGCAGTATTTT.

The chain employs TRBV9 and TRBJ1-6; D unresolved. This CDR3 has 13 residues. V was shortened by 0 bases and J by 8 bases, with 6 bases between the two germline ends. Germline assignment: CDR1 SGDLS and CDR2 YYNGEE. The CDR3 DNA reads TGTGCCAGCAGCGTAGTGCAGGATTCACCCCTCCACTTT. Translating gives CASSVVQDSPLHF.

The gene calls are TRBV6-1 and TRBJ1-5; 7 bases fit TRBD1. CDR3 size: 15 residues. V was pared by 2 bases and J by 6 bases, with 7 bases of the junction left unmatched. CDR1 and CDR2 (germline): MNHNS, SASEGT. CDR3 sequence: CASSERTGFIQPQHF. The DNA of the CDR3 is TGTGCCAGCAGTGAAAGGACAGGTTTCATTCAGCCCCAGCATTTT.

The chain carries TRBV6-5 and TRBJ2-7; TRBD2 matches 7 bases. CDR1 MNHEY and CDR2 SVGAGI come from the germline V gene. The junction had 7 bases not matched to a gene; V was cut back by 7 bases and J by 4 bases. This CDR3 spans 13 amino acids. CDR3 in DNA: TGTGCCAGCACTTGGGAGGGCCTTTACGAGCAGTACTTC. Translated: CASTWEGLYEQYF.